The 14 T cell receptor beta chains below all came from one sample that was sequenced in a study of blood T cell repertoires in COVID-19. TCRdb's copy holds only in-frame clones and misses some; the assay was immunoSEQ multiplex PCR. The data show approximately 51,000 clones, over 80% seen once. The sample was peripheral blood. The origin of the receptors is a woman older than 75 with COVID-19, enrolled during active disease.

V is TRBV28 and J is TRBJ1-6, with D unclear. Looked up from germline, CDR1 is MDHEN and CDR2 is SYDVKM. The CDR3 is 16 residues long. V lost 10 bases to trimming and J lost 5 bases, with 21 bases between them. In DNA, the CDR3 is TGTGCCACCAGGCGGGGAGGGTTTGGTAATAATTCACCCCTCCACTTT. It codes for CATRRGGFGNNSPLHF.

The rearrangement uses TRBV2 and TRBJ1-6; D remains unclear. This CDR3 spans 11 amino acids. Germline values: CDR1 SNHLY, CDR2 FYNNEI. Trimming shortened V by 4 bases and J by 11 bases, and 6 bases separated the two germline ends. The CDR3 DNA reads TGTGCCAGCAGTGGTTTAGCACCCCTCCACTTT. It yields the protein CASSGLAPLHF.

This clone was recorded once. The V and J genes are TRBV18 and TRBJ1-1; 8 bases are shared with TRBD1. CDR1 is KGHSH and CDR2 is LQKENI in the germline V gene. CDR3 length: 14 amino acids. The V segment lost 3 bases and the J segment 5 bases; nucleotides outside the gene matches: 5. The CDR3 sequence: CASSPGTGETEAFF. The CDR3 region has the DNA TGTGCCAGCTCACCGGGGACAGGTGAGACTGAAGCTTTCTTT. Looking up the rest from reference TRBV18 and TRBJ1-1 gives the full variable domain: NAGVMQNPRHLVRRRGQEARLRCSPMKGHSHVYWYRQLPEEGLKFMVYLQKENIIDESGMPKERFSAEFPKEGPSILRIQQVVRGDSAAYFCASSPGTGETEAFFGQGTRLTVV.

V gene TRBV5-4 combines with J gene TRBJ2-1, with 11 bases identical to TRBD2. V shed 0 bases, J shed 7 bases, and the junction held 6 bases outside the gene matches. Germline lookup yields CDR1 SGHNT and CDR2 YYREEE (reference sequence). The length of the CDR3 is 16 residues. The CDR3 DNA sequence: TGTGCCAGCAGCTTGGGGGGTCTAGCGGGAGGTAATGAGCAGTTCTTC. Amino acids: CASSLGGLAGGNEQFF.

V is TRBV6-5 and J is TRBJ2-7, with 9 positions matching TRBD1. The CDR3 is 14 residues long. V lost 6 bases to trimming and J lost 4 bases; unmatched junction nucleotides: 7. The germline V gene encodes CDR1 MNHEY and CDR2 SVGAGI. The CDR3 is CASRPTGGRYEQYF. The CDR3 DNA sequence: TGTGCCAGCAGGCCCACAGGGGGCAGGTACGAGCAGTACTTC.

CDR3 residues: CASSRGTSGSGTYNEQFF. The CDR3 nucleotides read TGCGCCAGCAGCCGGGGGACTAGCGGGAGTGGGACCTACAATGAGCAGTTCTTC. The chain is built from TRBV5-1 and TRBJ2-1, with 14 bases matching TRBD2. The germline CDR1 and CDR2 sequences are SGHRS and YFSETQ. The CDR3 spans 18 residues. J lost 2 bases, V lost 4 bases, and 8 bases had no gene match.

This sequence joins TRBV2 and TRBJ1-1; D is undetermined. V was pared by 5 bases and J by 0 bases, with 7 bases between. CDR1 SNHLY and CDR2 FYNNEI come from the germline V gene. The CDR3 extends over 13 amino acids. The CDR3 nucleotides are TGTGCCAGCAGTCTGAGGGTGAACACTGAAGCTTTCTTT. Translating it yields CASSLRVNTEAFF.

The chain has TRBV19 and TRBJ1-1; D is ambiguous. Trimming took 7 bases from V and 1 from J, leaving 13 bases between them. Germline CDR1 is LNHDA and CDR2 is SQIVND (reference sequence). This CDR3 comprises 14 residues. The CDR3 sequence: CASIGEHQNTEAFF. The CDR3, as DNA: TGTGCCAGTATAGGAGAACACCAGAACACTGAAGCTTTCTTT.

The chain uses TRBV21-1 and TRBJ2-3; TRBD2 is taken as the D call from the table, unchecked against the DNA. TRBV21-1 is a recognized pseudogene. The CDR3 covers 21 residues. For the CDR3, the DNA is TGTGCCAGCGTCGGGACTAGCGGGAGGGCCCTCCACTGGGGGATTACAGATACGCAGTATTTT. The encoded protein is CASVGTSGRALHWGITDTQYF.

The rearrangement links TRBV9 to TRBJ1-2, with unresolved D. Germline loops: CDR1 SGDLS, CDR2 YYNGEE. The CDR3 sequence is 14 residues long. Trimming stripped 0 bases from V and 5 bases from J, with 11 bases between. DNA of the CDR3: TGTGCCAGCAGCGTAGGGTCGGGTACATATGGCTACACCTTC. Protein sequence: CASSVGSGTYGYTF.

The chain links TRBV10-2 to TRBJ1-2; D remains ambiguous. The ends were cut back, 6 bases at V and 0 bases at J, with 11 bases in the middle. Looked up from germline, CDR1 is WSHSY and CDR2 is SAAADI. CDR3 length: 14 amino acids. In DNA form, the CDR3 reads TGCGCCAGCAGAGAGCGGGGAACTAACTATGGCTACACCTTC. It codes for CASRERGTNYGYTF.

This chain uses TRBV13 with TRBJ2-2; D is possibly TRBD1 (6 bases). CDR1 PRHDT and CDR2 FYEKMQ come from the germline V gene (reference sequence). The CDR3 has 14 residues. V was cut by 7 bases and J by 1 base, with 10 bases left in between. In nucleotides, the CDR3 is TGTGCCAGCACGAAGGGGGTGAACACCGGGGAGCTGTTTTTT. This encodes CASTKGVNTGELFF.

The rearrangement uses TRBV5-4 and TRBJ2-7, with a tentative D call TRBD1 (5 bases). The CDR3 runs to 14 residues. The germline V and J ends were trimmed by 4 bases and 6 bases, with 17 bases remaining between them. In germline, CDR1 is SGHNT, CDR2 YYREEE (reference sequence). The CDR3 bases are TGTGCCAGCAGCCCCCAGTTCTTGCAGGGCGAGCAGTACTTC. This translates into CASSPQFLQGEQYF.

The chain is built from TRBV7-3 and TRBJ1-1, with a possible D match to TRBD1 (6 bases). Germline V lookup: CDR1 SGHTA, CDR2 FQGTGA. This CDR3 spans 16 amino acids. Trimming cost V 5 bases and J 9 bases, with 25 bases left between them. The DNA of the CDR3 is TGTGCCAGCAGCCGAAGGGGGGGACCCGGGATGGTTCAAGCTTTCTTT. Amino acid sequence: CASSRRGGPGMVQAFF.